The clone carrying this T cell receptor (beta chain) was observed at least ten times. This entry comes from a study of T cells in Graves' hyperthyroidism and ophthalmopathy. Study context: Peripheral blood was secured at the point of initial diagnosis, before any treatment.

The V and J ends lost 0 bases and 6 bases respectively, with 15 bases between them. CDR3 length: 15 residues. Germline-derived CDR1 and CDR2 are LGHDT and YNNKEL (reference sequence). TCR beta CDR3 region amplification was performed from RNA transcripts. The primer set for the first-round RT-PCR of the TCR CDR3 was HTBI. From the multiplex PCR reads, TCRdb called clonotypes with MiXCR, one entry per CDR3 protein. The sample lists about 500,000 distinct CDR3 sequences; approximately 15% were seen once. Absence of ophthalmopathy progression within 18 months defined stable Graves' hyperthyroidism. Those with hyperthyroidism were 18 to 65 years old, newly diagnosed, and ill for under 2 months.

The chain is built from TRBV3-1 and TRBJ2-7, with D maybe TRBD2 (6 bases). Sequenced material: blood. The sequence came from a woman between 18 and 29 years old with Graves' hyperthyroidism. The CDR3 is CASSQEGLLAPEQYF. The CDR3 coding sequence is TGTGCCAGCAGCCAAGAGGGGCTACTAGCTCCCGAGCAGTACTTC.